These 17 T cell receptor beta chains were sequenced from one sample in a study of blood T cell repertoires in COVID-19 (dated by TCRdb to the early 2020s). To prepare the library, the immunoSEQ multiplex PCR assay was applied. TCRdb carries this immuneACCESS record with in-frame sequences only. Its versions omit some clonotypes, under half of them owing to an unresolved V gene in the studies checked, with the rest unexplained. Recorded for this sample are 40,000 to 50,000 clones; roughly 82% of them occurred a single time. The ten largest clones capture 2% to 2.5% of the sample. The sequencing sample was made of peripheral blood. These receptors were collected from a woman aged 55-69 years with acute or convalescent COVID-19.

The J gene is TRBJ2-3, the V gene TRBV6-6; D not certain. V was shortened by 1 base and J by 6 bases, with 8 bases between the two germline ends. Per germline, CDR1 MNHNY and CDR2 SVGAGI (reference sequence). The CDR3 consists of 13 residues. The CDR3 region is CASSYFLGDTQYF. The CDR3 nucleotides are TGTGCCAGCAGTTACTTCCTCGGGGATACGCAGTATTTT.

This chain links TRBV27 with TRBJ1-2, with D maybe TRBD1 (5 bases). The V gene's germline CDR1 is MNHEY and CDR2 SMNVEV (reference sequence). Trimming stripped 4 bases from V and 7 bases from J, with 19 bases between. This CDR3 has 15 residues. The CDR3 sequence is CASSSEGRGRGGYTF. DNA of the CDR3: TGTGCCAGCAGTTCGGAGGGTCGGGGAAGGGGTGGCTACACCTTC.

V and J are TRBV27 and TRBJ2-7; D is perhaps TRBD2 (5 bases). Germline lookup yields CDR1 MNHEY and CDR2 SMNVEV (reference sequence). V was cut by 2 bases and J by 4 bases, with 15 bases left in between. The CDR3 totals 15 residues. The CDR3 reads CASSLRRTEVYEQYF. The CDR3 DNA reads TGTGCCAGCAGTTTACGGCGGACGGAGGTATACGAGCAGTACTTC.

The chain carries TRBV30 and TRBJ1-1, with 7 bases lining up with TRBD1. The CDR3 is made up of 12 amino acids. The germline gives CDR1 GTSNPN, CDR2 SVGIG (reference sequence). Trimming at V came to 4 bases and at J to 5 bases, leaving 4 bases not matched to a gene. The CDR3 bases are TGTGCCTGGAAAAGGGGGCGGACTGAAGCTTTCTTT. Its protein product is CAWKRGRTEAFF.

The genes are TRBV19 and TRBJ1-5; a weak D match, TRBD1 (5 bases). Per the germline V gene, CDR1 is LNHDA and CDR2 is SQIVND (reference sequence). V was shortened by 6 bases and J by 7 bases, with 19 bases between the two germline ends. There are 15 residues in the CDR3. CDR3 bases: TGTGCCAGTAGGATGGGGGACTTCACCACCCAGCCCCAGCATTTT. Protein: CASRMGDFTTQPQHF. Combining the CDR3 with reference TRBV19 and TRBJ1-5 gives the whole variable domain DGGITQSPKYLFRKEGQNVTLSCEQNLNHDAMYWYRQDPGQGLRLIYYSQIVNDFQKGDIAEGYSVSREKKESFPLTVTSAQKNPTAFYLCASRMGDFTTQPQHFGDGTRLSIL.

The V call is TRBV3-1 (or the pseudogene TRBV3-2), the J call TRBJ2-3; 11 nucleotides align to TRBD2. CDR3 length: 16 residues. From germline, CDR1 is LGHDT and CDR2 YNNKEL (reference sequence). Trimming removed 4 bases from V and 2 bases from J; junction bases left unmatched: 5. The CDR3 nucleotides are TGTGCCAGCAGCCCCTGGACTAGCGGGCTCACAGATACGCAGTATTTT. The encoded protein is CASSPWTSGLTDTQYF.

V usage is TRBV9 and J usage is TRBJ2-6; D remains ambiguous. Germline assignment: CDR1 SGDLS and CDR2 YYNGEE. V lost 1 base, J lost 0 bases, and 11 bases lay in between. The CDR3 sequence is 17 residues long. CDR3 amino acids: CASSVTATDSGANVLTF. Here the CDR3 DNA reads TGTGCCAGCAGCGTAACTGCAACCGACTCTGGGGCCAACGTCCTGACTTTC.

The chain recombines TRBV18 with TRBJ2-1, with TRBD2 identical over 13 bases. Germline lookup yields CDR1 KGHSH and CDR2 LQKENI. After removal of 1 base from V and 7 bases from J, the junction contained 10 bases not matched to a gene. The CDR3 covers 18 residues. CDR3 in DNA: TGTGCCAGCTCACCACTAGGCTCGACTAGCGGGGGGCTTAATGAGCAGTTCTTC. It yields the protein CASSPLGSTSGGLNEQFF.

This chain joins TRBV30 and TRBJ2-1, with 8 positions matching TRBD2. Germline CDR1 and CDR2: GTSNPN and SVGIG (reference sequence). J gave up 7 bases and V 4 bases, and 9 bases lay outside the gene matches. This CDR3 is 14 amino acids long. CDR3: CAWTPSGSLNEQFF. The CDR3 nucleotides read TGTGCCTGGACGCCCAGCGGGAGTTTAAATGAGCAGTTCTTC.

This chain uses TRBV2 with TRBJ2-2; a possible D gene is TRBD1 (5 bases). CDR1 is SNHLY and CDR2 is FYNNEI in the germline V gene. V lost 5 bases and J 1 base, leaving 5 bases between the germline ends. This CDR3 is 13 amino acids long. CDR3 in DNA: TGTGCCAGCAGTACAGGGAACACCGGGGAGCTGTTTTTT. Its translation: CASSTGNTGELFF.

The gene calls are TRBV30 and TRBJ1-1, with D perhaps matching TRBD1 (6 bases). The germline CDR1 and CDR2 sequences are GTSNPN and SVGIG (reference sequence). Trimming removed 3 bases at V and 7 bases at J, with 9 bases between. The CDR3 covers 11 residues. CDR3 in amino acids: CAWRFRGEAFF. CDR3 coding DNA: TGTGCCTGGAGGTTCAGGGGTGAAGCTTTCTTT.

The V and J genes are TRBV19 and TRBJ1-1; 7 nucleotides agree with TRBD1. The CDR3 is 16 residues long. V gave up 2 bases and J gave up 0 bases; unmatched junction bases: 6. Germline V gene sequence: CDR1 LNHDA, CDR2 SQIVND (reference sequence). DNA of the CDR3: TGTGCCAGTAGTATACGGGACAGCTACTTGAACACTGAAGCTTTCTTT. It yields the protein CASSIRDSYLNTEAFF.

The chain recombines TRBV5-1 with TRBJ2-5; no firm D call. Germline CDR1 and CDR2: SGHRS and YFSETQ. V was clipped by 5 bases and J by 3 bases, with 11 bases between them. The CDR3 spans 13 residues. Written as DNA, the CDR3 is TGCGCCAGCAGTTTACTGCATAAAGAGACCCAGTACTTC. Residues: CASSLLHKETQYF.

This clone was detected once. The CDR3 is CASSQGLAGAHEQYF. The CDR3 DNA reads TGTGCCAGCAGCCAGGGACTAGCGGGAGCCCACGAGCAGTACTTC. The chain has TRBV7-3 and TRBJ2-7; 14 nucleotides align to TRBD2. V gave up 5 bases and J gave up 5 bases; unmatched junction bases: 5. This CDR3 is built from 15 residues. Germline V gene lookup returns CDR1 SGHTA and CDR2 FQGTGA.

This sequence joins TRBV15 and TRBJ2-5; 9 bases map to TRBD1. V shed 3 bases, J shed 4 bases, and the junction held 6 bases outside the gene matches. This CDR3 has 15 residues. Per the germline V gene, CDR1 is LNHNV and CDR2 is YYDKDF (reference sequence). CDR3 region: CATSRENRGLETQYF. Here the CDR3 DNA reads TGTGCCACCAGCAGGGAGAACAGGGGGCTAGAGACCCAGTACTTC. Drawing the rest from reference TRBV15 and TRBJ2-5, the complete variable domain is DAMVIQNPRYQVTQFGKPVTLSCSQTLNHNVMYWYQQKSSQAPKLLFHYYDKDFNNEADTPDNFQSRRPNTSFCFLDIRSPGLGDTAMYLCATSRENRGLETQYFGPGTRLLVL.

The chain uses TRBV13 and TRBJ1-2, with a weak D call TRBD1 (6 bases). V was cut by 2 bases and J by 0 bases, with 22 bases left in between. CDR3 length equals 19 residues. Germline V gene sequence: CDR1 PRHDT, CDR2 FYEKMQ (reference sequence). CDR3 region: CASSLFLTAGQKANYGYTF. CDR3 sequence (DNA): TGTGCCAGCAGCTTATTCCTCACGGCAGGACAGAAAGCTAACTATGGCTACACCTTC.

This rearrangement joins TRBV4-1 to TRBJ1-4; perhaps TRBD1 as D (5 bases). The V gene lost 5 bases and the J gene lost 7 bases, with 29 bases spanning the gap. Germline V gene sequence: CDR1 MGHRA, CDR2 YSYEKL. The CDR3 is made up of 19 amino acids. The CDR3 nucleotides are TGCGCCAGCAGCACCCGACTCACAGGCCCCAGGGCTATTGGTGAAAAACTGTTTTTT. Amino acids: CASSTRLTGPRAIGEKLFF.